This T cell receptor beta chain is from a study of response to subunit inactivated influenza vaccine. Study-level results: With each seasonal influenza vaccination, the authors suggested, few new T cells are recruited.

The CDR3 contains 15 residues. V was trimmed by 4 bases and J by 0 bases, leaving 12 bases between them. Looked up from germline, CDR1 is SNHLY and CDR2 is FYNNEI. TCRdb passed the RT-PCR reads through MiXCR, listing each CDR3 protein once. The sample holds about 180,000 distinct CDR3 sequences, around a tenth seen once. This clonotype has only a few counts. Its antigen is still unknown. The receptor's source is a man over 45 who received an inactivated influenza vaccine. The specimen comprised non-naive T cells sorted from PBMCs, sampled on the day of vaccination. This rearrangement joins TRBV2 to TRBJ1-1; tentatively, D is TRBD1 (6 bases). CDR3 nucleotides: TGTGCCAGCAGTGCCTCGGGACACTTGAACACTGAAGCTTTCTTT. Amino acid sequence: CASSASGHLNTEAFF.